The 15 T cell receptor delta chains in this list originate from one sample, sequenced in a study of γδ T cells in repeated Plasmodium falciparum infection. TCRdb repeated clone calling on the multiplex PCR reads with CATT. Here the sample spans roughly 93,000 delta-chain clones, under 1.5% being singletons. Gammadelta T cells were flow-sorted from PBMC into Vgamma9/Vdelta2+ and Vdelta2-negative populations for bulk analysis. The sequenced material came from gamma-delta T cells from blood. The source of these receptors is a pool of human donors (malaria-infected and uninfected, not separated).

This clone was counted many times. It is likely a read error: a sequence one base away is far more abundant. Other DNA sequences of this sample code for an identical CDR3. This chain links TRDV2 with TRDJ1; the match to TRDD3 covers 8 bases. Germline matching of the DNA provided the J gene here, since TCRdb leaves it blank. Germline CDR1 is GEAIGNYY and CDR2 is EKD. The CDR3 loop spans 21 amino acids. The V segment lost 3 bases and the J segment 0 bases; nucleotides outside the gene matches: 23. This chain's CDR3 is CACDQGQLLGDHLSNTDKLIF. The DNA for the CDR3 is TGTGCCTGTGACCAGGGACAATTGCTGGGGGACCACTTAAGTAACACCGATAAACTCATCTTT.

This clone was counted a few times. The protein in TCRdb stems from a much larger clone and differs at residue 14 from this DNA's translation, likely a read error; here the protein is translated from the DNA. This rearrangement joins TRDV1 to TRDJ1; TRDD2 aligns across 9 bases. TCRdb offers no J gene call, so here the DNA was matched to germline to obtain one. The CDR3 sequence is 22 residues long. After removal of 3 bases from V and 1 base from J, the junction contained 24 bases not matched to a gene. Germline V gene lookup returns CDR1 TSWWSYY and CDR2 QGS. CDR3 sequence reads: CALGEPGLPTFLGNRGTDKLIF. CDR3 nucleotides: TGTGCTCTTGGGGAGCCCGGCCTTCCTACGTTCTTGGGGAATAGGGGCACCGATAAACTCATCTTT.

On this clone itself: With only one base between it and a far larger clone, this is likely a read error. Other DNA sequences within the sample encode an identical CDR3. The chain couples TRDV1 to TRDJ1; D unresolved. Germline V lookup: CDR1 TSWWSYY, CDR2 QGS. This CDR3 comprises 16 residues. V was shortened by 0 bases and J by 0 bases, with 11 bases between the two germline ends. CDR3 region: CALGELDPLYTDKLIF. CDR3 in DNA: TGTGCTCTTGGGGAACTGGACCCGTTGTACACCGATAAACTCATCTTT.

This clone showed up just a few times. The TCRdb protein comes from a much larger clone and disagrees with this DNA's translation at residue 13, likely due to a read error; the protein given here is derived from the DNA. J is TRDJ1 and V is TRDV1; possibly TRDD2 for D (6 bases). The CDR3 covers 21 residues. The germline V gene has CDR1 TSWWSYY and CDR2 QGS. The ends were cut back, 4 bases at V and 0 bases at J, with 30 bases in the middle. The CDR3 region is CALGGHRGPTPWREYTDKLIF. As DNA, the CDR3 is TGTGCTCTTGGGGGGCACAGAGGTCCTACGCCCTGGCGAGAGTACACCGATAAACTCATCTTT.

This clone was counted only a few times. Since a far larger clone is one base different, this is likely a read error. The same CDR3 also results from other DNA sequences found in this sample. The CDR3 nucleotides are TGTGCCTGTGACCAATTATCTGGGGGATCAACCCGGGGGTACACCGATAAGCTCATCTTT. Translation gives CACDQLSGGSTRGYTDKLIF. V gene TRDV2 was called; the J gene was not; no check of the table's D call, TRDD3, against the DNA was made. The germline V gene encodes CDR1 GEAIGNYY and CDR2 EKD. There are 20 residues in the CDR3.

As to this clone: The TCRdb protein comes from a much larger clone and disagrees with this DNA's translation at residue 6, likely due to a read error; the protein given here is derived from the DNA. This sequence joins TRDV2 and TRDJ1; the match to TRDD3 covers 10 bases. TCRdb carries no J gene annotation; the J gene was assigned here by matching the DNA with germline. CDR3 length: 17 residues. The germline CDR1 and CDR2 sequences are GEAIGNYY and EKD. Losses at the gene ends were 3 bases for V and 0 bases for J; bases not matched to a gene: 9. The CDR3 coding sequence is TGTGCCTGTGACTCCTTTCTGGGGGATAAGAACACCGATAAACTCATCTTT. This gives the protein CACDSFLGDKNTDKLIF.

On this clone: A far larger clone is one base from this, pointing to a likely read error. The sample carries other DNA sequences with the same CDR3. The genes are TRDV1 and TRDJ1; D is possibly TRDD1 (5 bases). The CDR3 is 15 residues long. The germline gives CDR1 TSWWSYY, CDR2 QGS. For the CDR3, the DNA is TGTGCTCTTGGGGGCAAATACACGGACACCGATAAACTCATATTT. Protein sequence: CALGGKYTDTDKLIF.

Only a few counts were recorded for this clone. TCRdb has a much larger clone's protein, which differs at residue 4 from the translation of this DNA, likely because of a read error; what is shown is the protein translated from the DNA. The chain combines TRDV1 with TRDJ4; TRDD2 is a possible D gene (9 bases). The CDR3 runs to 20 residues. Germline V CDR1 and CDR2: TSWWSYY, QGS. V gave up 9 bases and J gave up 0 bases, with 35 bases separating them. The CDR3: CALPGPLLPTRGISARPLIF. In nucleotides, the CDR3 is TGTGCTCTACCTGGTCCCCTCCTTCCTACTAGGGGGATATCTGCCAGACCCCTGATCTTT.

This clone has only a few counts. A single base is all that separates this from a far larger clone, so a read error is likely. The gene calls are TRDV3 and TRDJ1; possible D gene TRDD2, 7 bases. TCRdb lists no J gene, so it was determined here by aligning the DNA to germline. Germline V CDR1 and CDR2: TVYSNPD, GDNSRS (reference sequence). The CDR3 consists of 21 residues. V lost 3 bases and J lost 8, with 43 bases in between. The CDR3 DNA sequence: TGTGCCTTGTCGGGTCGCCTTTTTAGGAGTTCCTACGGAGTACTGGGACACAAACTCATCTTT. It yields the protein CALSGRLFRSSYGVLGHKLIF.

This clone was detected only a few times. Since a far larger clone is one base different, this is likely a read error. This same CDR3 is encoded by further DNA sequences in the sample. The CDR3 DNA follows: TGTGCTCTTGGGGAACCCGGCCTTCCTAGGGGATACCCCTCGTTTTACACCGATAAGCTCATCTTT. This sequence encodes CALGEPGLPRGYPSFYTDKLIF. The V gene was identified as TRDV1, while no J gene was called; TRDD3, the table's D call, was not compared with the DNA. CDR1 and CDR2 from the germline V gene are TSWWSYY and QGS. CDR3 length equals 22 residues.

On this clone itself: This likely traces to a read error, being one base from a far larger clone. This CDR3 is also generated by other DNA sequences in the sample. The chain employs TRDV2 and TRDJ3; 9 positions agree with TRDD3. No J gene is reported in TCRdb; it was inferred here by comparing the DNA with germline. Germline V gene data show CDR1 as GEAIGNYY and CDR2 as EKD. Trimming took 3 bases from V and 2 from J; bases not matched to a gene: 16. The CDR3 contains 21 residues. The CDR3 protein is CACDLRGCGDTQPWDTRQMFF. The CDR3 DNA is TGTGCCTGTGACCTACGGGGGTGTGGGGATACGCAGCCCTGGGACACCCGACAGATGTTTTTC.

This clone was counted a few times. This DNA translates differently at residue 10 from the TCRdb protein, which is that of a much larger clone; a read error is likely, and the protein shown is the DNA's own translation. The J gene is TRDJ1, the V gene TRDV2; 10 bases are a match to TRDD3. V dropped 2 bases and J dropped 1; count of bases not matched to a gene: 9. From germline, CDR1 is GEAIGNYY and CDR2 EKD. CDR3 length: 17 residues. The CDR3 spells CACDSLLGDAGTDKLIF. CDR3 sequence (DNA): TGTGCCTGTGACAGCCTACTGGGGGATGCGGGCACCGATAAACTCATCTTT.

In its sample, this clone was seen many times. CDR3 coding DNA: TGTGCCTGTGTCGGAGGGGGATACGACTGGGACACCCGACAGATGTTTTTC. Translated: CACVGGGYDWDTRQMFF. The chain uses TRDV2 and TRDJ3; 10 bases align to TRDD3. CDR3 length equals 17 residues. J was trimmed by 3 bases and V by 5 bases; bases with no gene match: 6. Germline-derived CDR1 and CDR2 are GEAIGNYY and EKD.

This clone has a handful of counts. The TCRdb record carries a much larger clone's protein, which differs from this DNA's translation at residue 5; a read error is the likely cause, and the protein listed here is the DNA translation. This chain uses TRDV1 with TRDJ1, with 11 bases matching TRDD3. The CDR3 runs 22 residues. J gave up 1 base and V 5 bases, and 24 bases lay outside the gene matches. Per the germline V gene, CDR1 is TSWWSYY and CDR2 is QGS. The CDR3 sequence is CALGNSSFLGRVWGIRTDKLIF. The CDR3 DNA is TGTGCTCTTGGGAATTCTTCCTTCCTCGGAAGAGTGTGGGGGATACGCACCGATAAACTCATCTTT.

Only a few counts were recorded for this clone. This is likely an artifact of a read error, given a far larger clone one base away. This sample also contains other DNA sequences that code for the same CDR3. The chain couples TRDV2 to TRDJ1; 9 bases fit TRDD3. The germline gives CDR1 GEAIGNYY, CDR2 EKD. This CDR3 is 19 amino acids long. The CDR3 loop is CACDRKTTGGPHYTDKLIF. For the CDR3, the DNA is TGTGCCTGTGACCGAAAAACTACTGGGGGACCTCATTACACCGATAAACTCATCTTC.